This T cell receptor (beta chain) was recorded in a study of vaccination effects on CD4 cells after COVID-19. Study in general: After the second dose, samples were taken at median day 72. Study conclusions and caveats: Healthy vaccine recipients' vaccine-induced clones were almost all SARS-CoV-2 mono-reactive. Convalescent patients were scarce in the study, and it lacked early post-infection timepoints. Clones induced by infection and by vaccine showed marked clonal contraction late after vaccination.

Using immunoSEQ multiplex PCR, the repertoire was profiled, and TCRdb retains in-frame clones only, with some absent. Seen here are 9,000 or so clones, around 74% observed once, and the top ten hold 11%. The CDR3 loop spans 15 amino acids. Trimming removed 5 bases from V and 3 bases from J, with 14 bases in between. CDR1 and CDR2 (germline): SGHTA, FQGNSA. In regard to this clone: Its antigen is unknown.

Isolation of CD4+ T cells took place after approximately 10 days of culture. Two-dose vaccination with either BNT162b2 or mRNA-1273 was given to the participants. Sequences were derived from CD4+ T cells from PBMCs cultured without peptide, sampled after COVID-19 vaccination. The receptor's source is a human donor who received a COVID-19 vaccine. The genes are TRBV7-2 and TRBJ2-1, with TRBD1 as a possible D gene (6 bases). CDR3 loop: CASSLGQGIYNEQFF. CDR3 sequence (DNA): TGTGCCAGCAGCCTGGGCCAGGGGATCTACAATGAGCAGTTCTTC.